This paragraph covers one T cell receptor (beta chain) sequence. The sample belongs to a study of cytomegalovirus exposure and HLA in healthy donors. The PCR ran on 60 Vbeta and 13 Jbeta primers. Assay used: immunoSEQ multiplex PCR; TCRdb lists only in-frame clones, some missing. The sample's table shows over 90,000 clones. CDR3 length: 14 residues. This clonotype was obtained from a man aged 35 to 55 in good health and CMV-seronegative. The chain joins TRBV21-1 to TRBJ1-5; the table gives TRBD1 as D, unverified against the DNA. TRBV21-1 is a recognized pseudogene. Sequencing was performed on PBMCs. This chain's CDR3 is CASSSRDRDQPQHF. CDR3 nucleotide sequence: TGTGCCAGCAGCAGCCGGGACAGGGATCAGCCCCAGCATTTT.